These T cell receptor beta chains were read from a single sample in a study of T-cell reconstitution after alpha-beta-depleted transplantation in children. TCRdb reprocessed the PCR reads with MiXCR, giving one entry per CDR3 protein. The profile shows 250,000 to 350,000 distinct CDR3 sequences, 23% of them singletons. The material sequenced was PBMCs, mostly from graft donor cells, taken 180 days after TCRalphabeta/CD19-depleted stem cell transplant. The receptors stem from a male patient between 5 and 17 years old who had a stem cell transplant for acute lymphoblastic leukemia, so the T cells may come from the graft donor. Each CDR3 is given with its conserved first and last residue. The order of the fields is V gene, D gene, J gene, clone size, CDR3 DNA, CDR3 protein. D genes are given only for firm matches. A row's size may be missing; if present it is once, few, many or a size class.

TRBV3-1	.	TRBJ1-3	few	TGTGCCAGCAGCCCAGGGAGGTCTGGAAACACCATATATTTT	CASSPGRSGNTIYF
TRBV5-1	TRBD2	TRBJ2-7	many	TGCGCCAGCAGCTACCCTGGACTAGCGGGAGACGAGCAGTACTTC	CASSYPGLAGDEQYF
TRBV4-2	TRBD1	TRBJ1-2	few	TGTGCCAGCAGCCAAGATGTTGCAGGGGGACGTAACTATGGCTACACCTTC	CASSQDVAGGRNYGYTF
TRBV10-3	TRBD2	TRBJ2-1	.	TGTGCCATCTCAATAGCGGGAGGGCCAGGCAATGAGCAGTTCTTC	CAISIAGGPGNEQFF
TRBV20-1	.	TRBJ2-7	.	TGCAGCACGGGAAGCTACGAGCAGTACTTC	CSTGSYEQYF
TRBV28	.	TRBJ1-5	.	TGTGCCAGCAGTCCGGCCCCCCTAAGCAATCAGCCCCAGCATTTT	CASSPAPLSNQPQHF
TRBV3-1	.	TRBJ2-1	few	TGTGCCAGCAGCCAGGATGGGGGTTACAATGAGCAGTTCTTC	CASSQDGGYNEQFF
TRBV7-3	.	TRBJ2-3	.	TGTGCCAGCAGCCTGACGCCGGACCGCACAGATACGCAGTATTTT	CASSLTPDRTDTQYF
TRBV7-2	.	TRBJ2-1	few	TGTGCCAGCACCAAGACGGGAGCAACGGCCTACAATGAGCAGTTCTTC	CASTKTGATAYNEQFF
TRBV11-2	TRBD1	TRBJ2-3	few	TGTGCCAGCAGCTTCTTCCCAAGGGGGCGTCTCACCACAGATACGCAGTATTTT	CASSFFPRGRLTTDTQYF
TRBV11-1	TRBD2	TRBJ2-3	.	TGTGCCAGCAGCTTAGCCGGACTAGGTGTTTCTAGCACAGATACGCAGTATTTT	CASSLAGLGVSSTDTQYF
TRBV6-1	TRBD1	TRBJ2-1	.	TGTGCCAGCAGGCGGGACAGGGGCCCCTACAATGAGCAGTTCTTC	CASRRDRGPYNEQFF
TRBV21-1	.	TRBJ2-5	few	TGTGCCAGCAGCAAAGCTGGGGGCGCAGAGACCCAGTACTTC	CASSKAGGAETQYF
TRBV20-1	.	TRBJ2-7	few	TGCAGTGCTAGTTCTCAGGCGGGACTCTACGAGCAGTACTTC	CSASSQAGLYEQYF
TRBV19	.	TRBJ1-3	.	TGTGCCAGTAACGGGAGAACTCTCTCTGGAAACACCATATATTTT	CASNGRTLSGNTIYF
TRBV4-2	TRBD1	TRBJ2-1	.	TGTGCCAGCAGCCAGAGCCTGGACAGGAGGTACAATGAGCAGTTCTTC	CASSQSLDRRYNEQFF
TRBV12-3/TRBV12-4	.	TRBJ2-7	few	TGTGCCAGCAGTTTAGGTCGTGGGTCCCACGAGCAGTACTTC	CASSLGRGSHEQYF
TRBV4-1	.	TRBJ2-1	few	TGCGCCAGCAGCCAAGATGGGCGGGTCTACAATGAGCAGTTCTTC	CASSQDGRVYNEQFF
TRBV7-9	.	TRBJ2-5	few	TGTGCCAGCAGCTTGCTAGTGGCCCAGTACTTC	CASSLLVAQYF
TRBV5-5	.	TRBJ2-7	few	TGTGCCAGCAGTAGCCCGGATCGAGGGTACGAGCAGTACTTC	CASSSPDRGYEQYF
TRBV4-2	.	TRBJ2-5	.	TGTGCCAGCAGCCAAGTATCCGGGGAAACGTTCGGAGAGACCCAGTACTTC	CASSQVSGETFGETQYF
TRBV5-5	TRBD1	TRBJ2-7	.	TGTGCCAGCAGCACACCGGGACAGGGCATTTATACGTACTTC	CASSTPGQGIYTYF
TRBV5-1	TRBD2	TRBJ2-7	many	TGCGCCAGCAGCTTGGCTCTAGCGGGAGGGCCCTACGAGCAGTACTTC	CASSLALAGGPYEQYF
TRBV6-5	.	TRBJ2-1	few	TGTGCCAGCAGTTACGGGTCCCTAGTGGCTTCCTACAATGAGCAGTTCTTC	CASSYGSLVASYNEQFF
TRBV27	.	TRBJ2-3	few	TGTGCCAGCAGTACCAGGGGCCCCCAAGGCACAGATACGCAGTATTTT	CASSTRGPQGTDTQYF
TRBV7-9	.	TRBJ2-1	.	TGTGCCAGCAGCTTTTTTACCCCGGTAGGAGGATGGGAGCAGTTCTTC	CASSFFTPVGGWEQFF
TRBV11-2	.	TRBJ2-7	few	TGTGCCAGCAGCTCTTGGACGGATAGCTACGAGCAGTACTTC	CASSSWTDSYEQYF
TRBV5-1	.	TRBJ2-1	many	TGCGCCAGCTCTTCGTCTAGCGCCGACTACAATGAGCAGTTCTTC	CASSSSSADYNEQFF